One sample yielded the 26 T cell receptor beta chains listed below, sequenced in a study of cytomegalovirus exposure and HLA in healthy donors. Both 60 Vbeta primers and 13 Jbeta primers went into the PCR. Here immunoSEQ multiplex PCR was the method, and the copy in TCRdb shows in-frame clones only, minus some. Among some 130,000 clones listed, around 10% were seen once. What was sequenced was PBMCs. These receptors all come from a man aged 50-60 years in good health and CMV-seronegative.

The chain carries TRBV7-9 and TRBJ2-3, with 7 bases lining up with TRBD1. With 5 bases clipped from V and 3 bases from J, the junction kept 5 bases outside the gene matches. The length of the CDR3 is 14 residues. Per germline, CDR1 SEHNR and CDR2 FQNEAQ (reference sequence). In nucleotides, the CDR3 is TGTGCCAGCAGCGAAGGCAGGGGGACAGATACGCAGTATTTT. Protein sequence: CASSEGRGTDTQYF. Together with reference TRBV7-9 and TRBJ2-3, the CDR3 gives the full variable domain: DTGVSQNPRHKITKRGQNVTFRCDPISEHNRLYWYRQTLGQGPEFLTYFQNEAQLEKSRLLSDRFSAERPKGSFSTLEIQRTEQGDSAMYLCASSEGRGTDTQYFGPGTRLTVL.

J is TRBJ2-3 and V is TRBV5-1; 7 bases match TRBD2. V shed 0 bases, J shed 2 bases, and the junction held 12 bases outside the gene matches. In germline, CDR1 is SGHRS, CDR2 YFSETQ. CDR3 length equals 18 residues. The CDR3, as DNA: TGCGCCAGCAGCTTGGATGGCGACCAACGGGGGGACACAGATACGCAGTATTTT. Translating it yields CASSLDGDQRGDTDTQYF.

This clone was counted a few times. The CDR3 bases are TGTGCCAGCAGCCCGGGCTTTGGGCTGACTACCTACGAGCAGTACTTC. This codes for CASSPGFGLTTYEQYF. The chain combines TRBV7-9 with TRBJ2-7; perhaps TRBD2 as D (5 bases). The CDR3 has 16 amino acids. CDR1 and CDR2 from the germline V gene are SEHNR and FQNEAQ (reference sequence). V was shortened by 5 bases and J by 2 bases, with 19 bases between the two germline ends.

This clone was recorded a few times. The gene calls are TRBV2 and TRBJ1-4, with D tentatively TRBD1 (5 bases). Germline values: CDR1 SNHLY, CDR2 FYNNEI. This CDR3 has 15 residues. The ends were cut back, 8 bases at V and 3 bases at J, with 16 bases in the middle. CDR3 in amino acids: CASLSQGGPNEKLFF. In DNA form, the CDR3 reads TGTGCCAGCCTATCTCAGGGCGGCCCTAATGAAAAACTGTTTTTT.

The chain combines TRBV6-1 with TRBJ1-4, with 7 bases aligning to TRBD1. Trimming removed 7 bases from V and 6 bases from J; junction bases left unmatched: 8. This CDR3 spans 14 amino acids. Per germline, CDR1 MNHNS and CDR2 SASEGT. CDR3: CASTKPGGHEKLFF. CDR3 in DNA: TGTGCCAGCACCAAACCAGGGGGTCATGAAAAACTGTTTTTT.

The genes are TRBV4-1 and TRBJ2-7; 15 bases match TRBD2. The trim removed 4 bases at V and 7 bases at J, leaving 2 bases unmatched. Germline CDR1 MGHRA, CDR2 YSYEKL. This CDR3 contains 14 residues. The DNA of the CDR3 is TGCGCCAGCAGCCCCGGACTAGCGGGAGGGGAGCAGTACTTC. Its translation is CASSPGLAGGEQYF.

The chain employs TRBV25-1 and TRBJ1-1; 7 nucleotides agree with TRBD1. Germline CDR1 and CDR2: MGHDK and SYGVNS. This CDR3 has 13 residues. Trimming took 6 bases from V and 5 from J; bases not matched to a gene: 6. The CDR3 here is CASREGTATEAFF. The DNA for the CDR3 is TGTGCCAGCAGGGAGGGGACAGCGACTGAAGCTTTCTTT.

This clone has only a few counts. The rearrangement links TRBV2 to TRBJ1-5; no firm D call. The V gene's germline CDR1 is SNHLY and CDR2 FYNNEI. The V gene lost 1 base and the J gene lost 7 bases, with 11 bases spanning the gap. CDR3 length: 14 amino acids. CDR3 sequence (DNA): TGTGCCAGCAGTGAAGAGAAAGGGAGACAGCCCCAGCATTTT. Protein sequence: CASSEEKGRQPQHF.

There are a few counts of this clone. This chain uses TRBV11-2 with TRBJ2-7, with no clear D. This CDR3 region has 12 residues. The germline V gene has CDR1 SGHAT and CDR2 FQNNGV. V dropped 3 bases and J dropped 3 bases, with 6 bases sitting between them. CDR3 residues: CASSLRRYEQYF. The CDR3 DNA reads TGTGCCAGCAGCTTGCGCCGCTACGAGCAGTACTTC.

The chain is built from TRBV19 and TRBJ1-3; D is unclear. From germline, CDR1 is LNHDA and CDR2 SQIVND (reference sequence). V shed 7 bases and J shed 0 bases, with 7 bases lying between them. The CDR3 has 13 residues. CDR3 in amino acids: CASTGDSGNTIYF. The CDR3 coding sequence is TGTGCCAGTACCGGGGACTCTGGAAACACCATATATTTT. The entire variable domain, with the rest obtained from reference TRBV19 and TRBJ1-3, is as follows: DGGITQSPKYLFRKEGQNVTLSCEQNLNHDAMYWYRQDPGQGLRLIYYSQIVNDFQKGDIAEGYSVSREKKESFPLTVTSAQKNPTAFYLCASTGDSGNTIYFGEGSWLTVV.

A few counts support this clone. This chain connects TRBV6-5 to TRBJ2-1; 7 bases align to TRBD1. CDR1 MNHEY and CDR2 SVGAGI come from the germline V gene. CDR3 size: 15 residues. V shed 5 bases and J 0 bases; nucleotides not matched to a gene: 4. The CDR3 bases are TGTGCCAGCAGTACGGACAGGAGCTCCTACAATGAGCAGTTCTTC. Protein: CASSTDRSSYNEQFF.

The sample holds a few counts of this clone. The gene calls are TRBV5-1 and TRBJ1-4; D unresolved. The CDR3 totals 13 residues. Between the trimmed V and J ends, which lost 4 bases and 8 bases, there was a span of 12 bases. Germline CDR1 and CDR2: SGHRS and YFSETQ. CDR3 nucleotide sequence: TGCGCCAGCAGCATTAGGACTGGGGAAAAACTGTTTTTT. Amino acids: CASSIRTGEKLFF.

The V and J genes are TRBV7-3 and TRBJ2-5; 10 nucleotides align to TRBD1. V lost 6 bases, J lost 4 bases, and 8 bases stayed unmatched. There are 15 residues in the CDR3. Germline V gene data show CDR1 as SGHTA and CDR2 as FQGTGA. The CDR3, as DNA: TGTGCCAGCAGTACGGGACAGGGGTTAGGAGAGACCCAGTACTTC. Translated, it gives CASSTGQGLGETQYF.

The CDR3 loop reads CASSLEGRDTEAFF. The CDR3 nucleotides are TGTGCCAGCAGCTTAGAAGGCAGGGACACTGAAGCTTTCTTT. V is TRBV7-9 and J is TRBJ1-1; possible D gene TRBD1, 5 bases. CDR3 length: 14 amino acids. CDR1 is SEHNR and CDR2 is FQNEAQ in the germline V gene (reference sequence). The V end was cut by 1 base, the J end by 3 bases, with 9 bases between.

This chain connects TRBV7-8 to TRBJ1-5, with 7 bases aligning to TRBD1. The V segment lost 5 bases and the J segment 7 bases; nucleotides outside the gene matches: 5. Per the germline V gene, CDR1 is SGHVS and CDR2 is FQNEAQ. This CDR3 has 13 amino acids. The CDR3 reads CASSARGEQPQHF. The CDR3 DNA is TGTGCCAGCAGCGCCAGGGGGGAACAGCCCCAGCATTTT. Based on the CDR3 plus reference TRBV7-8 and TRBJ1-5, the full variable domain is GAGVSQSPRYKVAKRGQDVALRCDPISGHVSLFWYQQALGQGPEFLTYFQNEAQLDKSGLPSDRFFAERPEGSVSTLKIQRTQQEDSAVYLCASSARGEQPQHFGDGTRLSIL.

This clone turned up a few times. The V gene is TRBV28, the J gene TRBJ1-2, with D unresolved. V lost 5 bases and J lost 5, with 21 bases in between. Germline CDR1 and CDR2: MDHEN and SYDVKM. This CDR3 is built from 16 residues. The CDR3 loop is CASSLRIGGGVYGYTF. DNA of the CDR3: TGTGCCAGCAGTCTGAGAATAGGAGGAGGAGTTTATGGCTACACCTTC.

CDR3 amino acids: CASSLAGGGPYEQYF. The DNA for the CDR3 is TGCGCCAGCAGCCTAGCGGGGGGGGGCCCCTACGAGCAGTACTTC. The chain has TRBV5-1 and TRBJ2-7; the match to TRBD2 covers 12 bases. Germline V lookup: CDR1 SGHRS, CDR2 YFSETQ. Unmatched junction bases numbered 4, after V lost 4 bases and J lost 2 bases. The CDR3 is 15 amino acids. Combining the CDR3 with reference TRBV5-1 and TRBJ2-7 gives the whole variable domain KAGVTQTPRYLIKTRGQQVTLSCSPISGHRSVSWYQQTPGQGLQFLFEYFSETQRNKGNFPGRFSGRQFSNSRSEMNVSTLELGDSALYLCASSLAGGGPYEQYFGPGTRLTVT.

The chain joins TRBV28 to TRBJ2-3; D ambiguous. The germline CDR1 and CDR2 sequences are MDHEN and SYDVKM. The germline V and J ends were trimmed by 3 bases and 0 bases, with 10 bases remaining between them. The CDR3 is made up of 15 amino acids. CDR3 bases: TGTGCCAGCAGTTTGTACGGTTCTAGCACAGATACGCAGTATTTT. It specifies CASSLYGSSTDTQYF.

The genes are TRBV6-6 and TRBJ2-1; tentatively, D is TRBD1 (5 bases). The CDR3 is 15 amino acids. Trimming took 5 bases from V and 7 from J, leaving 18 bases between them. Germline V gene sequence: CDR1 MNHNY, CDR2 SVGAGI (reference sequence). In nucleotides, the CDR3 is TGTGCCAGCAGTGCTACGAATAGGGGCTATAATGAGCAGTTCTTC. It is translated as CASSATNRGYNEQFF.

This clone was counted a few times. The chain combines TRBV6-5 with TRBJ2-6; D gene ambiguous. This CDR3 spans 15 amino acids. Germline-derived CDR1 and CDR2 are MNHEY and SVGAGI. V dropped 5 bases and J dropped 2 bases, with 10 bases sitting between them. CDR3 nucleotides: TGTGCCAGCAGTCGCCCAGGCCCTGGGGCCAACGTCCTGACTTTC. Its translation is CASSRPGPGANVLTF.

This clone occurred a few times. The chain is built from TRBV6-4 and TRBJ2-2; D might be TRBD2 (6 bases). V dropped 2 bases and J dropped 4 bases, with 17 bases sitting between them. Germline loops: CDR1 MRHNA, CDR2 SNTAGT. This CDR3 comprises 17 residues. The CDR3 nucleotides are TGTGCCAGCAGTGACGTTTCAACGGGAGCGGGCACCGGGGAGCTGTTTTTT. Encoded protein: CASSDVSTGAGTGELFF.

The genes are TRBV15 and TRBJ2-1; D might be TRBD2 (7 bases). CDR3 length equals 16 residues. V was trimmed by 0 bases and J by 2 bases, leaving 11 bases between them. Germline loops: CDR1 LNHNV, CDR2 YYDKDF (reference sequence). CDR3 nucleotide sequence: TGTGCCACCAGCAGAGATTCGGGGGGCGCCTACAATGAGCAGTTCTTC. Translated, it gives CATSRDSGGAYNEQFF. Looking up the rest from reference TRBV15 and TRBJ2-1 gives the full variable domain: DAMVIQNPRYQVTQFGKPVTLSCSQTLNHNVMYWYQQKSSQAPKLLFHYYDKDFNNEADTPDNFQSRRPNTSFCFLDIRSPGLGDTAMYLCATSRDSGGAYNEQFFGPGTRLTVL.

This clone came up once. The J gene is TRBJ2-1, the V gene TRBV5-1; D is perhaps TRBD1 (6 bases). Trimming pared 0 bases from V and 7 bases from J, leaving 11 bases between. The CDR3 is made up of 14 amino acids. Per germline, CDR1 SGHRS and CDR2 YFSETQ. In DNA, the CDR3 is TGCGCCAGCAGCTTGGTACAGGGCAAGAATGAGCAGTTCTTC. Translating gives CASSLVQGKNEQFF.

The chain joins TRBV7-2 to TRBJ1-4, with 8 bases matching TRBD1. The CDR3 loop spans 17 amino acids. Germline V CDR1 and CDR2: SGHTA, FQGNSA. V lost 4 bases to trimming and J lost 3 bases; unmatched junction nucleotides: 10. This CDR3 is CASSSQGATMANEKLFF. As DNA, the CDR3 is TGTGCCAGCAGCTCTCAGGGGGCGACTATGGCTAATGAAAAACTGTTTTTT.

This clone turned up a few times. In DNA, the CDR3 is TGTGCCAGTAGCCTGGACAAGGGGCAGTCGACCCTTCAGTACTTC. Translated: CASSLDKGQSTLQYF. J is TRBJ2-4 and V is TRBV19; D perhaps matches TRBD1 (5 bases). The CDR3 runs to 15 residues. Germline-derived CDR1 and CDR2 are LNHDA and SQIVND (reference sequence). Trimming shortened V by 6 bases and J by 11 bases, and 23 bases separated the two germline ends.

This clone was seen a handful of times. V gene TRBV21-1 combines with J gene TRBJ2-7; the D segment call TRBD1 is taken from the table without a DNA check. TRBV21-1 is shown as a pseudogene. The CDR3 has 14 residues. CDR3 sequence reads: CASSKVTESYEQYF. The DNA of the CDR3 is TGTGCCAGCAGCAAAGTTACAGAGTCCTACGAGCAGTACTTC.